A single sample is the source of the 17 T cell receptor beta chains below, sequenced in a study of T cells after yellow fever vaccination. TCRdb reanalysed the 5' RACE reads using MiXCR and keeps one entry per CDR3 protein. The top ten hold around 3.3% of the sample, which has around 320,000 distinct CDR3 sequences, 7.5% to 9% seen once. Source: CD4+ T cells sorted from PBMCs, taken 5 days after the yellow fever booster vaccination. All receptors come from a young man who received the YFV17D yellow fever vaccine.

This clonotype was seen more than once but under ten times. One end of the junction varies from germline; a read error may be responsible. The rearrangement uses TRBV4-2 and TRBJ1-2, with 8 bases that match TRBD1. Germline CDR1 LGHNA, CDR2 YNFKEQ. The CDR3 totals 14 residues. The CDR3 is CASSQGQGFYRYTF. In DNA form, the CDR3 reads TGTGCCAGCAGCCAAGGACAGGGGTTCTATCGCTACACCTTC.

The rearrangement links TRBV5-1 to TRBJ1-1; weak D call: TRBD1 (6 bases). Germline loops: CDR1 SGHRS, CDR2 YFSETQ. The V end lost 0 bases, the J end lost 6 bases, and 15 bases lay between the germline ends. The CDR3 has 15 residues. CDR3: CASSLGAQGQAEAFF. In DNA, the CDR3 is TGCGCCAGCAGCTTGGGAGCACAGGGTCAGGCTGAAGCTTTCTTT.

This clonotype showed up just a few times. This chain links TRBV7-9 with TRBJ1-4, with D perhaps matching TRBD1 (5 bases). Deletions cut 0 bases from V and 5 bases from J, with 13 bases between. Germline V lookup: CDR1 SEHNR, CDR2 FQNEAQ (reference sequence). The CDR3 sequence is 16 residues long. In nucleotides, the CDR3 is TGTGCCAGCAGCTTAGCTTGGGGCCTCATAAATGAAAAACTGTTTTTT. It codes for CASSLAWGLINEKLFF.

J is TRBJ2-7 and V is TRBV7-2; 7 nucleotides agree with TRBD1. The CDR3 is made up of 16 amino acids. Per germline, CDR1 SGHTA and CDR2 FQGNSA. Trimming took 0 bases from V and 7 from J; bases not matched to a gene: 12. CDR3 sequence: CASSLALAGGVREQYF. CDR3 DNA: TGTGCCAGCAGCTTAGCGTTGGCAGGGGGTGTGAGGGAGCAGTACTTC.

For the CDR3, the DNA is TGTGCCAGCAGCTTAGTACAGGGGGGTTTGAACACTGAAGCTTTCTTT. Translation: CASSLVQGGLNTEAFF. The J gene is TRBJ1-1, the V gene TRBV7-2, with 8 bases fitting TRBD1. The CDR3 covers 16 residues. The germline CDR1 and CDR2 sequences are SGHTA and FQGNSA. With 1 base clipped from V and 0 bases from J, the junction kept 4 bases outside the gene matches.

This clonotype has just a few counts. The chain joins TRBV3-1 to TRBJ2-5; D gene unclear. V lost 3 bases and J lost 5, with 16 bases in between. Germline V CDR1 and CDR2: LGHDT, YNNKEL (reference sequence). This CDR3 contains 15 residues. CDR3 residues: CASSQGAAQEETQYF. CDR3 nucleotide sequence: TGTGCCAGCAGCCAGGGCGCTGCTCAGGAGGAGACCCAGTACTTC.

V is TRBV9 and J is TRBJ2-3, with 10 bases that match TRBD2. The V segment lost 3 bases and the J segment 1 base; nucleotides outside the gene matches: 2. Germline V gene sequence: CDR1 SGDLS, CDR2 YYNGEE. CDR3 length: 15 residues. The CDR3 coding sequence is TGTGCCAGCAGCGGCGGGACTAGCGGCACAGATACGCAGTATTTT. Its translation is CASSGGTSGTDTQYF.

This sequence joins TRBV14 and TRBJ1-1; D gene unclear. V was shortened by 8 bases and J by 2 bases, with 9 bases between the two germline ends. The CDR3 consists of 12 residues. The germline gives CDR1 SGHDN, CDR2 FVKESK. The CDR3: CASQGLNTEAFF. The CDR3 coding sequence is TGTGCCAGCCAAGGACTCAACACTGAAGCTTTCTTT.

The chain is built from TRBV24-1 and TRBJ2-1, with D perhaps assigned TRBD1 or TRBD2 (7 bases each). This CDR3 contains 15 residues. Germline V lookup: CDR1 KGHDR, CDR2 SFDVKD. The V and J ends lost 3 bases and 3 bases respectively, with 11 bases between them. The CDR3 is CATSDAGGGYNEQFF. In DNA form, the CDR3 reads TGTGCCACCAGTGATGCAGGGGGGGGCTACAATGAGCAGTTCTTC.

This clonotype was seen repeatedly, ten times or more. In nucleotides, the CDR3 is TGCGCCAGCAGCTTGGACAGGGTTCTAACCGGGGAGCTGTTTTTT. Translating gives CASSLDRVLTGELFF. This sequence joins TRBV5-1 and TRBJ2-2; D may be TRBD1 (6 bases). The CDR3 runs to 15 residues. CDR1 is SGHRS and CDR2 is YFSETQ in the germline V gene. Trimming removed 0 bases at V and 5 bases at J, with 11 bases between.

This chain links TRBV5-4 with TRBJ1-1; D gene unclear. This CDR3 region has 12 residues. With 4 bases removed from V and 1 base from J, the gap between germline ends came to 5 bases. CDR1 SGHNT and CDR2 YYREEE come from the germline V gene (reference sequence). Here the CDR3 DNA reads TGTGCCAGCAGCACGGAGAACACTGAAGCTTTCTTT. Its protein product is CASSTENTEAFF.

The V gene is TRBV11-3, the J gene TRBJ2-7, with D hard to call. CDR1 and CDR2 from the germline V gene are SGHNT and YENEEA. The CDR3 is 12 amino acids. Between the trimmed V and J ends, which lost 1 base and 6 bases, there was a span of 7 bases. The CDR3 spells CASSLAASEQYF. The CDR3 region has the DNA TGTGCCAGCAGCTTAGCGGCGAGCGAGCAGTACTTC.

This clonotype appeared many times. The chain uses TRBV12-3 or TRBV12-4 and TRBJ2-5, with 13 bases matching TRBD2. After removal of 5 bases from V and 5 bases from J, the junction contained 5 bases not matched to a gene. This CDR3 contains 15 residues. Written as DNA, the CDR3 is TGTGCCAGCAGTCGACTAGCGGGGGGTAGGGAGACCCAGTACTTC. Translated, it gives CASSRLAGGRETQYF.

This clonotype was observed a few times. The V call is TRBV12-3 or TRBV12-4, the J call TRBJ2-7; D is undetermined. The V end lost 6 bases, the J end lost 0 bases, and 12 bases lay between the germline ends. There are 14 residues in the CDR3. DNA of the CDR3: TGTGCCAGCAGCGGGCCCTCGAGCTCCTACGAGCAGTACTTC. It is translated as CASSGPSSSYEQYF.

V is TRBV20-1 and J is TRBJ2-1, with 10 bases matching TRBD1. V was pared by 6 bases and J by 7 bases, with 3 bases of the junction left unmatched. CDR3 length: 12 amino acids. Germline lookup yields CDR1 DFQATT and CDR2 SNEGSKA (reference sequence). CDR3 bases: TGCAGTGCGGGGGACAGGGGAAATGAGCAGTTCTTC. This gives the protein CSAGDRGNEQFF.

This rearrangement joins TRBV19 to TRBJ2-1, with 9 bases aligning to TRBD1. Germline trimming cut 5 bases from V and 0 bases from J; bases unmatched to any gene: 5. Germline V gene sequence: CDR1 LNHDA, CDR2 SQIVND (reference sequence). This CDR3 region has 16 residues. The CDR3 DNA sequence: TGTGCCAGTAGTTCCGACAGGGGGTTCTCCTACAATGAGCAGTTCTTC. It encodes CASSSDRGFSYNEQFF.

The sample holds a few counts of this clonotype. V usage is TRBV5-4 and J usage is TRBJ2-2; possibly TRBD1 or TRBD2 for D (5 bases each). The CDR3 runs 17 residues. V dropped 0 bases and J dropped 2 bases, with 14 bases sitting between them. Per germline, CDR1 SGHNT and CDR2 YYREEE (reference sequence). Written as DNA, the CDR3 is TGTGCCAGCAGCTTGGGTGGGGGAGCCAGAAACACCGGGGAGCTGTTTTTT. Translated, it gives CASSLGGGARNTGELFF.